The rows below give T cell receptor beta chains drawn from one sample of a study of PD-L1 blockade in urothelial cancer. Profiling relied on immunoSEQ multiplex PCR, and the TCRdb table lists in-frame clones only, not all of them. The sample gives 33,000 or so clones, 80% to 90% of which show up once; about 6.8% is in the top ten. The input for sequencing was PBMCs, taken around atezolizumab (anti-PD-L1) treatment. Source of these receptors: a man between 60 and 75 years old with urothelial cancer. Each CDR3 is given with its conserved first and last residue. D genes are given only for firm matches. Size is stated for part of the rows, as once, few or many counts, or as a class when the clone is expanded.

abundance	j_gene	d_gene	v_gene	CDR3aa	CDR3nt
NA	TRBJ1-2	NA	TRBV27	CASSLSSFNYGYTF	TGTGCCAGCAGTTTATCGTCCTTTAACTATGGCTACACCTTC
NA	TRBJ2-7	TRBD2	TRBV4-1	CASSQEFSGGSYEQYF	TGCGCCAGCAGCCAAGAATTCAGCGGGGGGTCGTACGAGCAGTACTTC
NA	TRBJ1-5	NA	TRBV2	CASSESVARGQPQHF	TGTGCCAGCAGTGAATCGGTGGCTCGCGGTCAGCCCCAGCATTTT
NA	TRBJ2-2	TRBD1	TRBV6-6	CASSFTGGSGELFF	TGTGCCAGCAGTTTTACAGGGGGCTCCGGGGAGCTGTTTTTT
NA	TRBJ2-7	TRBD1	TRBV5-6	CASSTDRGEQYF	TGTGCCAGCAGCACCGACAGGGGCGAGCAGTACTTC
NA	TRBJ2-2	NA	TRBV4-1	CASSHGTSTGELFF	TGCGCCAGCAGCCACGGTACTAGCACCGGGGAGCTGTTTTTT
few	TRBJ2-2	TRBD2	TRBV7-2	CASSPGLAETGELFF	TGTGCCAGCAGCCCGGGACTAGCGGAGACCGGGGAGCTGTTTTTT
NA	TRBJ2-7	TRBD1	TRBV2	CASSDGTGTLEQYF	TGTGCCAGCAGTGATGGGACAGGGACCCTCGAGCAGTACTTC
NA	TRBJ2-5	NA	TRBV29-1	CSVAGRETQYF	TGCAGCGTTGCGGGGAGGGAGACCCAGTACTTC
NA	TRBJ1-5	NA	TRBV28	CASSPLGYSNQPQHF	TGTGCCAGCAGTCCCCTCGGTTATAGCAATCAGCCCCAGCATTTT
NA	TRBJ2-1	TRBD2	TRBV2	CASSEALAGGKFF	TGTGCCAGCAGTGAAGCGCTTGCGGGGGGGAAGTTCTTC
NA	TRBJ2-1	NA	TRBV5-1	CASSLGAGDHEQFF	TGCGCCAGCAGCTTGGGCGCAGGGGACCATGAGCAGTTCTTC
once	TRBJ2-1	NA	TRBV4-1	CASSQAGGLDNEQFF	TGCGCCAGCAGCCAAGCAGGGGGACTTGACAATGAGCAGTTCTTC
NA	TRBJ1-1	NA	TRBV28	CASILGGAGNTEAFF	NA
NA	TRBJ1-1	NA	TRBV28	CASSSGQREAFF	TGTGCCAGCAGTTCCGGACAGCGAGAAGCTTTCTTT
NA	TRBJ2-5	NA	TRBV5-6	CASSSRGRGGETQYF	TGTGCCAGCAGCTCTAGGGGCAGGGGTGGAGAGACCCAGTACTTC
NA	TRBJ1-6	NA	TRBV5-6	CASSLGTVVNSPLHF	TGTGCCAGCAGCTTGGGGACAGTGGTTAATTCACCCCTCCACTTT
NA	TRBJ2-7	TRBD1	TRBV2	CASSEGGTGAYEQYF	TGTGCCAGCAGTGAAGGCGGGACAGGGGCCTACGAGCAGTACTTC
NA	TRBJ1-1	NA	TRBV27	CASRRSNTEAFF	TGTGCCAGCAGACGAAGCAACACTGAAGCTTTCTTT
NA	TRBJ1-4	NA	TRBV5-4	CASSSEEEKLFF	TGTGCCAGCAGCTCCGAGGAAGAAAAACTGTTTTTT
NA	TRBJ1-2	TRBD1	TRBV6-1	CASSEGTGNGYTF	TGTGCCAGCAGTGAGGGGACAGGGAATGGCTACACCTTC
NA	TRBJ1-1	NA	TRBV28	CASSFNRETFF	TGTGCCAGCAGTTTTAACAGGGAGACTTTCTTT
NA	TRBJ2-5	NA	TRBV6-1	CASSERNSQETQYF	TGTGCCAGCAGTGAACGTAACAGCCAAGAGACCCAGTACTTC
NA	TRBJ1-4	TRBD1	TRBV2	CASNGQGSGRDEKLFF	TGTGCCAGCAATGGACAGGGTTCGGGCCGGGATGAAAAACTGTTTTTT